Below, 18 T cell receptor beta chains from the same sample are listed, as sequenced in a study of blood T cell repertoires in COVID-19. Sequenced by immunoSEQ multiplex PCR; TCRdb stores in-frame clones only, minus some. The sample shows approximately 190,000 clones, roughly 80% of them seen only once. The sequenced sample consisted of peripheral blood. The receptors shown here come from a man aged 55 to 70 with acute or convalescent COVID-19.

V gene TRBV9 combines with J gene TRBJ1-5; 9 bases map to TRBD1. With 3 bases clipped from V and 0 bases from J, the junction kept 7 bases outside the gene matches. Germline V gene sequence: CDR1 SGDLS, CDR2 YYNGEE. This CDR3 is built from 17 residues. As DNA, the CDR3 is TGTGCCAGCAGCGAGGGACAGGGTACCCATAGCAATCAGCCCCAGCATTTT. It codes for CASSEGQGTHSNQPQHF. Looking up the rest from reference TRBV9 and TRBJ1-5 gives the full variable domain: DSGVTQTPKHLITATGQRVTLRCSPRSGDLSVYWYQQSLDQGLQFLIQYYNGEERAKGNILERFSAQQFPDLHSELNLSSLELGDSALYFCASSEGQGTHSNQPQHFGDGTRLSIL.

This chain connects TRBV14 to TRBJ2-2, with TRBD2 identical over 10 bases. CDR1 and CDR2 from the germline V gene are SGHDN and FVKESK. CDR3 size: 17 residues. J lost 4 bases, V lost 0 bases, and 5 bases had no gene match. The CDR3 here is CASSQEGLAVATGELFF. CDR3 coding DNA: TGTGCCAGCAGCCAAGAAGGACTAGCGGTTGCCACCGGGGAGCTGTTTTTT. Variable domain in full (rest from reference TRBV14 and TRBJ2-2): EAGVTQFPSHSVIEKGQTVTLRCDPISGHDNLYWYRRVMGKEIKFLLHFVKESKQDESGMPNNRFLAERTGGTYSTLKVQPAELEDSGVYFCASSQEGLAVATGELFFGEGSRLTVL.

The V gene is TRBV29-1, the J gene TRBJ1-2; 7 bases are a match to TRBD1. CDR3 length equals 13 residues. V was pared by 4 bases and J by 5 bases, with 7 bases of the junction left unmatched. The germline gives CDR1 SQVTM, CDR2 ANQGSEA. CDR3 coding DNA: TGCAGCGTTGTAGGGGGCGCGAGGTATGGCTACACCTTC. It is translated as CSVVGGARYGYTF.

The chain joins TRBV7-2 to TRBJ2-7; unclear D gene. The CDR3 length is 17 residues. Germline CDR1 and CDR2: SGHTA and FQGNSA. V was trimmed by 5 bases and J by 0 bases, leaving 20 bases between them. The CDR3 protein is CASSLELGSAYSYEQYF. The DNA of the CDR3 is TGTGCCAGCAGCCTCGAACTTGGGTCAGCGTACTCCTACGAGCAGTACTTC. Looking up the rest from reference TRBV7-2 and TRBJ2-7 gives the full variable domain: GAGVSQSPSNKVTEKGKDVELRCDPISGHTALYWYRQSLGQGLEFLIYFQGNSAPDKSGLPSDRFSAERTGGSVSTLTIQRTQQEDSAVYLCASSLELGSAYSYEQYFGPGTRLTVT.

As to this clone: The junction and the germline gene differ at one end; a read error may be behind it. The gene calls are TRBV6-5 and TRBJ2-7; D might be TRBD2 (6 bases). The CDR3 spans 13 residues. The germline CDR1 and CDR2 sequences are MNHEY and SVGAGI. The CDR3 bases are TGTGCCAGCTCCAGACTAGACTCCAACGAGCAGTACTTC. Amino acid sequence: CASSRLDSNEQYF.

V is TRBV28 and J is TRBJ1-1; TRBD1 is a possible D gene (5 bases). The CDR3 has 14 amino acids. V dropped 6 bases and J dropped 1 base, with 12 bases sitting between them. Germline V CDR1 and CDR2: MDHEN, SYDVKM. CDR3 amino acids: CASSLSGGNTEAFF. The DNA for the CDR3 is TGTGCCAGCAGCCTATCGGGGGGGAACACTGAAGCTTTCTTT. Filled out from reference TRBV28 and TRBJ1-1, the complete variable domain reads DVKVTQSSRYLVKRTGEKVFLECVQDMDHENMFWYRQDPGLGLRLIYFSYDVKMKEKGDIPEGYSVSREKKERFSLILESASTNQTSMYLCASSLSGGNTEAFFGQGTRLTVV.

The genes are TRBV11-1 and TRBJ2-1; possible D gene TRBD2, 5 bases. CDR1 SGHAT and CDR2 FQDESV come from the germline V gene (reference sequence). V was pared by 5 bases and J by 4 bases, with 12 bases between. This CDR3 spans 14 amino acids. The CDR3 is CASSQGGPYNEQFF. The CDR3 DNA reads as TGTGCCAGCAGCCAAGGAGGCCCTTACAATGAGCAGTTCTTC.

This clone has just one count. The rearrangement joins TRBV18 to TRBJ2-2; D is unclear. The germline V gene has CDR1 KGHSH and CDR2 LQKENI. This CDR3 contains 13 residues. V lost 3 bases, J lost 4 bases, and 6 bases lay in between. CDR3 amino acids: CASSPTSTGELFF. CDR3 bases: TGTGCCAGCTCACCTACAAGCACCGGGGAGCTGTTTTTT.

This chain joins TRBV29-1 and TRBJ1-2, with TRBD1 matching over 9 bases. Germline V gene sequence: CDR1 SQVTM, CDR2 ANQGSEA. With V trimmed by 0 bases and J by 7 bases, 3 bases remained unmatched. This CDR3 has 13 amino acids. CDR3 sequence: CSVEETGQGGYTF. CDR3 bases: TGCAGCGTTGAAGAAACGGGACAGGGTGGCTACACCTTC.

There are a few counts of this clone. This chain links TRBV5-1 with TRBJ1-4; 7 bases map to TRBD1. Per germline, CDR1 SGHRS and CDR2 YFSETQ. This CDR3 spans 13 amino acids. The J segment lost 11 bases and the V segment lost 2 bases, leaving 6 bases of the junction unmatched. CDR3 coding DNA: TGCGCCAGCAGCTTTGACAGGGCGGACAAACTGTTTTTT. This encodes CASSFDRADKLFF.

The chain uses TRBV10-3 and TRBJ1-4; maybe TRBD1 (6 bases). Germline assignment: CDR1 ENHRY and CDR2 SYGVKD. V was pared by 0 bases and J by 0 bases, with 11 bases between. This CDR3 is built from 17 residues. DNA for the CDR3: TGTGCCATCAGTGAGTCGGGGCAGGGGACAACTAATGAAAAACTGTTTTTT. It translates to CAISESGQGTTNEKLFF.

Here the CDR3 DNA reads TGTGCCAGCAGTTCCCCGCTTGGGGACAGGCGAAGAGGCTTAGGGATCGGGGAGCTGTTTTTT. This gives the protein CASSSPLGDRRRGLGIGELFF. The rearrangement uses TRBV28 and TRBJ2-2; 8 nucleotides match TRBD1. The V and J ends lost 4 bases and 7 bases, in that order; junction bases with no gene match: 26. Germline-derived CDR1 and CDR2 are MDHEN and SYDVKM. The CDR3 is made up of 21 amino acids.

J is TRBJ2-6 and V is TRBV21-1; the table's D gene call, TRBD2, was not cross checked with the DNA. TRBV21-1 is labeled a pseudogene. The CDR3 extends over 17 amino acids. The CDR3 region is CASSKIAGVAGANVLTF. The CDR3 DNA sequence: TGTGCCAGCAGCAAGATCGCGGGGGTGGCTGGGGCCAACGTCCTGACTTTC.

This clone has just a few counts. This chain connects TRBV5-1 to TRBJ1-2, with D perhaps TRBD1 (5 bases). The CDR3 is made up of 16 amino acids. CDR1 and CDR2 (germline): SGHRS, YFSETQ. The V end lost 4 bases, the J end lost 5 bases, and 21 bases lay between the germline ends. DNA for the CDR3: TGCGCCAGCAGCGCGGACCTTCCGCGGGGGATATATGGCTACACCTTC. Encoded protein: CASSADLPRGIYGYTF.

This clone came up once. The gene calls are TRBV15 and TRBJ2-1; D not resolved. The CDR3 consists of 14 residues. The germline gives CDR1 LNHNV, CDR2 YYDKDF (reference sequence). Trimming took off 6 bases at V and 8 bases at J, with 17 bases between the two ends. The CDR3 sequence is CATSASRFSDEQFF. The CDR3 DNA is TGTGCCACCAGTGCGTCTCGTTTTTCTGATGAGCAGTTCTTC.

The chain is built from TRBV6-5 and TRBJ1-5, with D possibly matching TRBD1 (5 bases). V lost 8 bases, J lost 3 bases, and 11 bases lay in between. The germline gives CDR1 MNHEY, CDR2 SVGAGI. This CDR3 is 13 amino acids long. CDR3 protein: CASGPGLNQPQHF. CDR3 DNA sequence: TGTGCCAGCGGGCCGGGACTCAATCAGCCCCAGCATTTT.

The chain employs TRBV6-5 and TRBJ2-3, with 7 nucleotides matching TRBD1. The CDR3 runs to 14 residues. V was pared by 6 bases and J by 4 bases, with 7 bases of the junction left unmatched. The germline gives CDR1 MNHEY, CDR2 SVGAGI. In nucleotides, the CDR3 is TGTGCCAGCAGCCAAACAGGGGACCCAGATACGCAGTATTTT. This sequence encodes CASSQTGDPDTQYF.

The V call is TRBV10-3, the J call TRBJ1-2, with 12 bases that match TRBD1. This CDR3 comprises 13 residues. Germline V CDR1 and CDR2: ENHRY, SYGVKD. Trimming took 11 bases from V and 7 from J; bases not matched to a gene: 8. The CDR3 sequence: CAAEPGQGAGYTF. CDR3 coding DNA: TGTGCCGCCGAACCGGGACAGGGGGCTGGCTACACCTTC.